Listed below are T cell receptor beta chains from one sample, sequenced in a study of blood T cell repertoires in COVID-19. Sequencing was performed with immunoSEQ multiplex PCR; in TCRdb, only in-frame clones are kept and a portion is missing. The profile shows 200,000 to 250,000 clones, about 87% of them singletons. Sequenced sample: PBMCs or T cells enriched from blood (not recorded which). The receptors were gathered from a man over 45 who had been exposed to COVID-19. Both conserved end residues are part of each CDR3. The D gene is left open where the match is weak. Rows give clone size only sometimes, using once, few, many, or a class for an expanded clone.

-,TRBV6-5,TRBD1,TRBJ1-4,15,TGTGCCAGCAGACGAGACAGGGGGGAAATTCCAAAACTGTTTTTT,CASRRDRGEIPKLFF
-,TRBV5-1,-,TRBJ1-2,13,TGCGCCAGCAGCAGGGAGGGACTAGGTGGCTACACCTTC,CASSREGLGGYTF
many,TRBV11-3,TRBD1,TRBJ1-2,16,TGTGCCAGCAGCCCGGACCGGGACAGGGTAAACTATGGCTACACCTTC,CASSPDRDRVNYGYTF
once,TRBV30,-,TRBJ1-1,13,TGTGCCTCCTCCAGGGGCATTGATACTGAAGCTTTCTTT,CASSRGIDTEAFF
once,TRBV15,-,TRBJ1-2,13,TGTGCCACCAGCAGAGAGCGGGTATATGGCTACACCTTC,CATSRERVYGYTF
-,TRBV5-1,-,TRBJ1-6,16,TGCGCCAGCAGCTTGGGCAGGGCCTCCTATAATTCACCCCTCCACTTT,CASSLGRASYNSPLHF
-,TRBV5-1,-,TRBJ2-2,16,TGCGCCAGCAGCTTGGCCGGGGGGCAGTACACCGGGGAGCTGTTTTTT,CASSLAGGQYTGELFF
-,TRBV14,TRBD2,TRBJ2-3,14,TGTGCCAGCAGCCAAGAGTCTAGCGGGAGTCTTCCGTATTTT,CASSQESSGSLPYF
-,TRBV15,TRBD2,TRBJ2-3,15,TGTGCCACCAGCAGAGAGGGGGGAGGGCTGGATACGCAGTATTTT,CATSREGGGLDTQYF
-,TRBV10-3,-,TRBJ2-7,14,TGTGCCATCAGCAGTCCATTCTTGCCCTACGAGCAGTACTTC,CAISSPFLPYEQYF
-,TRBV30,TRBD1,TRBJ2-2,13,TGTGCCGGCTCCGGGACAGGGCCAGGGGAGCTGTTTTTT,CAGSGTGPGELFF
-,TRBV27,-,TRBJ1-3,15,TGTGCCAGCAGTTTACTCGGGAATCCTATTACCCCCATATATTTT,CASSLLGNPITPIYF
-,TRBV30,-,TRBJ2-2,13,TGTGCCTGGAGCGCCCGGGAAGGCGGGGAGCTGTTTTTT,CAWSAREGGELFF
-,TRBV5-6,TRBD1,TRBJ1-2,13,TGTGCCAGCAGCCGGGACAGGGGGGCTGGCTACACCTTC,CASSRDRGAGYTF
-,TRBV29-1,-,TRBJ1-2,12,TGCAGCGCCGACCGGGGGGCTTATGGCTACACCTTC,CSADRGAYGYTF
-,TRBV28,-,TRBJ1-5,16,TGTGCCAGCAGGGAGGTACTTAGGGTACCGAATCAGCCCCAGCATTTT,CASREVLRVPNQPQHF
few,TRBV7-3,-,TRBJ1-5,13,TGTGCCAGCAGCTTAAAACCCGGGCAGCCCCAGCATTTT,CASSLKPGQPQHF
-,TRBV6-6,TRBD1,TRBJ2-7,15,TGTGCCAGCAGTTACTCCGGGACAGGGGTCGACGAGCAGTACTTC,CASSYSGTGVDEQYF
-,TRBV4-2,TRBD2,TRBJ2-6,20,TGTGCCAGCAGCCAAGAGAGACTAGCGGGAGGTCTCTCTGGGGCCAACGTCCTGACTTTC,CASSQERLAGGLSGANVLTF
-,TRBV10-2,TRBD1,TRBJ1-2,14,TGCGCCAGCAGTGAGACAGGGGGCGCCTATGGCTACACCTTC,CASSETGGAYGYTF
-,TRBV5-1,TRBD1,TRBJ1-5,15,TGCGCCAGCAGCATAGGACAGGATACCGATCAGCCCCAGCATTTT,CASSIGQDTDQPQHF
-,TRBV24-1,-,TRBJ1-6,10,TGTGCCCCCGATAGATCACCCCTCCACTTT,CAPDRSPLHF
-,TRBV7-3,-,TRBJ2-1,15,TGTGCCAGCACAAGGGCGGGTGCCTTGTTGGGTGAGCAGTTCTTC,CASTRAGALLGEQFF
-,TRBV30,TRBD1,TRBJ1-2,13,TGTGCCTGGAGCGTCACAGGGGACTATGGCTACACCTTC,CAWSVTGDYGYTF
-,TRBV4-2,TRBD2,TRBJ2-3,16,TGTGCCAGCAGCCAAGATAGACTAGCGGGAATGGATACGCAGTATTTT,CASSQDRLAGMDTQYF
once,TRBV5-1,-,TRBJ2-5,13,TGCGCCAGCAGTGCCCAGGGGAAAGAGACCCAGTACTTC,CASSAQGKETQYF
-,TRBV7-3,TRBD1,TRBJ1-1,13,TGTGCCAGCAGTGCAGACAGGGACACTGAAGCTTTCTTT,CASSADRDTEAFF
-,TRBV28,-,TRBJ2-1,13,TGTGCCAGCTGGGTAGGGGGTGGAAATGAGCAGTTCTTC,CASWVGGGNEQFF
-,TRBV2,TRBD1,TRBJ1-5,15,TGTGCCAGCAGTGATTTTTGGACAGGGAAAAAGTCCCAGCATTTT,CASSDFWTGKKSQHF
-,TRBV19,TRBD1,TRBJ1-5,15,TGTGCCAGTAGTAGCCGGACAGGGGTGGGGCAGCCCCAGCATTTT,CASSSRTGVGQPQHF
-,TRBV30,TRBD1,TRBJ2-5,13,TGTGCCTGGAGTGTGACAGGGGAAGGGACCCAGTACTTC,CAWSVTGEGTQYF
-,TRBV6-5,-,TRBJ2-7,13,TGTGCCAGCAGTTACGAGAGTCCCTACGAGCAGTACTTC,CASSYESPYEQYF
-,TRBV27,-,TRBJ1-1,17,TGTGCCAGCAGTTTAAGGTGGGCAGGGTCATTCAACACTGAAGCTTTCTTT,CASSLRWAGSFNTEAFF
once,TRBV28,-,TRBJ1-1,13,TGTGCCAGCAGTCCCAGGCGTCACACTGAAGCTTTCTTT,CASSPRRHTEAFF
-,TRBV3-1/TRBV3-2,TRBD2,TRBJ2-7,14,TGTGCCAGCAGCCACCTAGCGGGTTCCTACGAGCAGTACTTC,CASSHLAGSYEQYF
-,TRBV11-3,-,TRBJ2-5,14,TGTGCCAGCAGCTTAGGAGGAAACCAAGAGACCCAGTACTTC,CASSLGGNQETQYF
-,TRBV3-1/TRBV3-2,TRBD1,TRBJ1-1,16,TGTGCCAGCAGCCGCATAGGGACAGGGGGGGACACTGAAGCTTTCTTT,CASSRIGTGGDTEAFF
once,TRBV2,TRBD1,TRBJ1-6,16,TGTGCCAGCAGTGGGACAGGGAGCTCCTATAATTCACCCCTCCACTTT,CASSGTGSSYNSPLHF
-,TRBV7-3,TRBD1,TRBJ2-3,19,TGTGCCAGCAGCCGACCCCTAAGGGGACAGGGAGACGGGTTCGATACGCAGTATTTT,CASSRPLRGQGDGFDTQYF
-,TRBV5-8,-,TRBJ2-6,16,TGTGCCAGCAGCCCAAGATTATGGGCCGGGGCCAACGTCCTGACTTTC,CASSPRLWAGANVLTF
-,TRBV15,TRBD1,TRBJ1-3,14,TGTGCCACCAACCCGACAGGGGCTGGAAACACCATATATTTT,CATNPTGAGNTIYF